Listed below are T cell receptor beta chains from one sample, sequenced in a study of blood T cell repertoires in COVID-19. TCRdb's copy holds only in-frame clones and misses some; the assay was immunoSEQ multiplex PCR. The sample includes nearly 350,000 clones, 85% to 90% of them seen just once. The material sequenced was peripheral blood. Every receptor here comes from a woman in her forties or fifties with COVID-19, enrolled during active disease. Each CDR3 is given with its conserved first and last residue. A D gene is named only where the DNA matches it firmly. Size tells how often a clone was seen (once, few, many) or the class of an expanded clone, and some rows leave it out.

V gene	clone size	J gene	D gene	CDR3 length	CDR3 DNA	CDR3 protein
TRBV2	.	TRBJ1-5	TRBD1	14	TGTGCCAGCAGTGACAGGACAGGGGTTCAGCCCCAGCATTTT	CASSDRTGVQPQHF
TRBV27	.	TRBJ1-2	TRBD1	18	TGTGCCAGCACCCCAGGGGGGCGAGGGGGCCTAACTAACTATGGCTACACCTTC	CASTPGGRGGLTNYGYTF
TRBV18	.	TRBJ1-5	.	16	TGTGCCAGCTCACCACCCCAAATCCCGGGCAATCAGCCCCAGCATTTT	CASSPPQIPGNQPQHF
TRBV7-9	.	TRBJ2-2	.	13	TGTGCCAGCAGCTTGAAGGGGTCCGGGGAGCTGTTTTTT	CASSLKGSGELFF
TRBV4-1	.	TRBJ2-1	.	15	TGCGCCAGCAGCCAAGGACTCCAGGGGCAGGGTGAGCAGTTCTTC	CASSQGLQGQGEQFF
TRBV6-4	once	TRBJ1-1	TRBD1	13	TGTGCCAGCGGACAGGGAGTGAACACTGAAGCTTTCTTT	CASGQGVNTEAFF
TRBV6-5	.	TRBJ2-3	.	15	TGTGCCAGCAGCAGGGACACCTCCGGGACAGATACGCAGTATTTT	CASSRDTSGTDTQYF
TRBV11-2	.	TRBJ2-7	.	15	TGTGCCAGCAACCCCCCCGGGACACCAGTCTACGAGCAGTACTTC	CASNPPGTPVYEQYF
TRBV18	.	TRBJ2-1	TRBD2	18	TGTGCCAGCTCACGGGTAGGTACTCGGACTAGCGGGAACAATGAGCAGTTCTTC	CASSRVGTRTSGNNEQFF
TRBV4-1	.	TRBJ2-7	.	15	TGCGCCAGCAGCCAAGTAATGGGGGGATCCTACGAGCAGTACTTC	CASSQVMGGSYEQYF
TRBV5-1	.	TRBJ2-1	TRBD1	16	TGCGCCAGCAGCTTGGCGGGGACAGGGGTTTACAATGAGCAGTTCTTC	CASSLAGTGVYNEQFF
TRBV11-3	.	TRBJ2-2	TRBD1	16	TGTGCCAGCAGCCCTTTCGGCCAGGGGGCAACCGGGGAGCTGTTTTTT	CASSPFGQGATGELFF
TRBV6-4	once	TRBJ2-7	TRBD1	13	TGTGCCAGCAGGGGGACAGGACGCACGGGGGATTACTTC	CASRGTGRTGDYF
TRBV16	few	TRBJ1-2	.	15	TGTGCCAGCAGCCACGTCCCGGGACAAGGCTATGGCTACACCTTC	CASSHVPGQGYGYTF
TRBV6-2/TRBV6-3	.	TRBJ2-3	.	16	TGTGCCAGCAGTTACCCCCAGGAGGATGGGGCAGATACGCAGTATTTT	CASSYPQEDGADTQYF
TRBV5-1	.	TRBJ2-7	.	16	TGCGCCAGCAGCTTGGGGAACAGGGTGGGTAACTACGAGCAGTACTTC	CASSLGNRVGNYEQYF
TRBV4-1	.	TRBJ2-1	.	18	TGCGCCAGCAGCCAAGATGGGGTAGCGGAAAGCTCCTACAATGAGCAGTTCTTC	CASSQDGVAESSYNEQFF
TRBV10-1	.	TRBJ2-2	TRBD1	17	TGCGCCAGCAGTGAGCCGGGACAGGGGAGTAGCACCGGGGAGCTGTTTTTT	CASSEPGQGSSTGELFF
TRBV5-1	.	TRBJ2-2	TRBD1	17	TGCGCCAGCAGCTCTGGTGGGGGACAGGGGAACACCGGGGAGCTGTTTTTT	CASSSGGGQGNTGELFF
TRBV18	.	TRBJ1-1	.	16	TGTGCCAGCTCACCACTTTCAAGGGGTAGTAACACTGAAGCTTTCTTT	CASSPLSRGSNTEAFF
TRBV5-1	.	TRBJ1-5	TRBD1	16	TGCGCCAGCAGCCCGACAGGGGTTGCGGCCAATCAGCCCCAGCATTTT	CASSPTGVAANQPQHF
TRBV10-3	.	TRBJ1-2	TRBD1	18	TGTGCCATCAGGGAAGGACAGGAGACGAACCGATTTAACTATGGCTACACCTTC	CAIREGQETNRFNYGYTF
TRBV11-3	.	TRBJ2-7	.	13	TGTGCCAGCAGCTCGACAAATAACTACGAGCAGTACTTC	CASSSTNNYEQYF
TRBV5-1	.	TRBJ1-2	TRBD1	14	TGCGCCAGCACCGGGACAGGGAGCGACTATGGCTACACCTTC	CASTGTGSDYGYTF
TRBV5-6	.	TRBJ2-2	.	17	TGTGCCAGCAGCCGCCAGAGGGCCAGATTTAACACCGGGGAGCTGTTTTTT	CASSRQRARFNTGELFF
TRBV24-1	.	TRBJ2-1	TRBD2	23	TGTGCCACCAGTGATCTTCTTCGCAAGCTAGCGGGAGCCAAACACGGGCCCTACAATGAGCAGTTCTTC	CATSDLLRKLAGAKHGPYNEQFF
TRBV5-1	few	TRBJ2-7	TRBD2	15	TGCGCCAGCAGCCCTAGACTAGCGTTGACCTACGAGCAGTACTTC	CASSPRLALTYEQYF
TRBV27	.	TRBJ1-5	.	13	TGTGCCACCGCACAGGTTAACAATCAGCCCCAGCATTTT	CATAQVNNQPQHF
TRBV5-1	once	TRBJ2-4	TRBD2	15	TGCGCCAGCAGCTTGTCTAGCGGATACGGAAACATTCAGTACTTC	CASSLSSGYGNIQYF